Below, 27 T cell receptor beta chains from the same sample are listed, as sequenced in a study of T cell responses to AZD1222 COVID-19 vaccine. Clones were read by immunoSEQ multiplex PCR, and TCRdb kept only the in-frame ones, dropping some. The sample records 95,000 to 130,000 clones, around 88% being singletons. The sequences come from peripheral blood, collected on day 0 of AZD1222 vaccination. These receptors originate from an adult in good health.

V is TRBV5-6 and J is TRBJ1-5, with D possibly TRBD1 on 5 matching bases. CDR3 size: 16 residues. Germline lookup yields CDR1 SGHDT and CDR2 YYEEEE. Trimming pared 2 bases from V and 0 bases from J, leaving 12 bases between. CDR3 DNA: TGTGCCAGCAGCTTTTCGAGGGGTACTAGCAATCAGCCCCAGCATTTT. As protein: CASSFSRGTSNQPQHF.

The V gene is TRBV3-1 (or the pseudogene TRBV3-2), the J gene TRBJ1-2, with D tentatively TRBD1 (5 bases). CDR3 size: 14 residues. CDR1 and CDR2 (germline): LGHDT, YNNKEL (reference sequence). V shed 4 bases and J shed 4 bases, with 13 bases lying between them. The CDR3 spells CASSPLRGTYGYTF. As DNA, the CDR3 is TGTGCCAGCAGCCCACTCCGCGGGACCTATGGCTACACCTTC.

The gene calls are TRBV4-1 and TRBJ1-3, with TRBD1 matching over 7 bases. V lost 1 base, J lost 0 bases, and 6 bases stayed unmatched. CDR1 is MGHRA and CDR2 is YSYEKL in the germline V gene. The CDR3 is 17 residues long. The CDR3 spells CASSQVGQPFSGNTIYF. The DNA for the CDR3 is TGCGCCAGCAGCCAAGTGGGACAGCCATTCTCTGGAAACACCATATATTTT.

V is TRBV7-3 and J is TRBJ1-1; D possibly corresponds to TRBD1 (6 bases). Per the germline V gene, CDR1 is SGHTA and CDR2 is FQGTGA. The CDR3 runs 15 residues. Trimming took off 0 bases at V and 8 bases at J, with 16 bases between the two ends. The CDR3 DNA is TGTGCCAGCAGCTTAACGGGGAATGTGGGGACAGAAGCTTTCTTT. Translation: CASSLTGNVGTEAFF.

The gene calls are TRBV28 and TRBJ1-2; D is unresolved. Germline V lookup: CDR1 MDHEN, CDR2 SYDVKM. The CDR3 length is 12 residues. Trimming took off 6 bases at V and 2 bases at J, with 7 bases between the two ends. The CDR3 reads CASRVLNYGYTF. The CDR3 coding sequence is TGTGCCAGCAGGGTATTGAACTATGGCTACACCTTC.

The chain joins TRBV7-2 to TRBJ2-2; 7 bases fit TRBD1. The ends lost 6 bases at V and 1 base at J; junction bases unmatched: 2. The CDR3 consists of 14 residues. Germline V gene lookup returns CDR1 SGHTA and CDR2 FQGNSA. The CDR3, as DNA: TGTGCCAGCAGACAGGGGTTGAACACCGGGGAGCTGTTTTTT. Its protein product is CASRQGLNTGELFF.

The J gene is TRBJ2-4, the V gene TRBV4-3; TRBD2 matches at 8 bases. CDR3 length: 16 residues. Per the germline V gene, CDR1 is LGHNA and CDR2 is YSLEER. Unmatched junction bases numbered 8, after V lost 1 base and J lost 6 bases. CDR3 sequence: CASSQGASGYLNIQYF. The CDR3 nucleotides are TGCGCCAGCAGCCAAGGGGCTAGCGGGTACTTAAACATTCAGTACTTC.

This sequence joins TRBV4-1 and TRBJ1-3; D uncertain. The CDR3 contains 15 residues. V shed 4 bases and J shed 1 base, with 11 bases lying between them. Per germline, CDR1 MGHRA and CDR2 YSYEKL. The CDR3 coding sequence is TGCGCCAGCAGCCCTGATGCCGGATCTGGAAACACCATATATTTT. Protein product: CASSPDAGSGNTIYF.

This clone was detected once. This chain connects TRBV3-1 (or the pseudogene TRBV3-2) to TRBJ1-2; a possible D gene is TRBD1 (5 bases). In germline, CDR1 is LGHDT, CDR2 YNNKEL (reference sequence). The CDR3 loop spans 15 amino acids. The ends were cut back, 5 bases at V and 5 bases at J, with 18 bases in the middle. The CDR3 nucleotides are TGTGCCAGCAGCACTTCGAGGGGAAGTAATTATGGCTACACCTTC. This sequence encodes CASSTSRGSNYGYTF.

V and J are TRBV27 and TRBJ2-2, with D perhaps TRBD2 (7 bases). The V gene's germline CDR1 is MNHEY and CDR2 SMNVEV (reference sequence). CDR3 size: 15 residues. The germline V and J ends were trimmed by 9 bases and 4 bases, with 18 bases remaining between them. As DNA, the CDR3 is TGTGCCAGTACCTTAGGGGGGGGACCCACCGGGGAGCTGTTTTTT. Amino acids: CASTLGGGPTGELFF.

The V gene is TRBV19, the J gene TRBJ1-5, with 8 bases matching TRBD1. CDR3 size: 15 residues. Germline values: CDR1 LNHDA, CDR2 SQIVND (reference sequence). The junction had 6 bases not matched to a gene; V was cut back by 5 bases and J by 3 bases. CDR3 in DNA: TGTGCCAGTAGTCATGACAGGGGATACAATCAGCCCCAGCATTTT. Amino acids: CASSHDRGYNQPQHF.

The chain links TRBV28 to TRBJ1-2; 8 bases fit TRBD1. The CDR3 covers 14 residues. Germline CDR1 is MDHEN and CDR2 is SYDVKM. V lost 6 bases and J lost 6; bases outside the gene matches: 9. DNA of the CDR3: TGTGCCAGCAGCTCAGGGGGCCAGATAGATGGCTACACCTTC. Translating gives CASSSGGQIDGYTF.

The rearrangement joins TRBV11-2 to TRBJ1-2; D perhaps matches TRBD1 (6 bases). This CDR3 is built from 12 residues. V was cut by 5 bases and J by 6 bases, with 10 bases left in between. Germline CDR1 reads SGHAT; CDR2 reads FQNNGV. The CDR3 here is CASSPRQDGYTF. CDR3 coding DNA: TGTGCCAGCAGCCCACGACAGGATGGCTACACCTTC.

The chain recombines TRBV7-9 with TRBJ1-2; TRBD1 aligns across 7 bases. The germline V gene has CDR1 SEHNR and CDR2 FQNEAQ (reference sequence). The CDR3 loop spans 13 amino acids. J lost 8 bases, V lost 5 bases, and 8 bases had no gene match. This CDR3 reads CASSPRQGGGYTF. DNA for the CDR3: TGTGCCAGCAGCCCCCGACAGGGCGGAGGCTACACCTTC.

The chain combines TRBV6-2 or TRBV6-3 with TRBJ2-5; the D is unclear. The CDR3 is 11 amino acids. The V end was cut by 6 bases, the J end by 12 bases, with 14 bases between. Germline assignment: CDR1 MNHEY and CDR2 SVGEGT. CDR3: CASSPGRAEYF. The CDR3 DNA follows: TGTGCCAGCAGCCCCGGTAGGGCTGAGTACTTC.

This clone was seen a single time. The chain combines TRBV29-1 with TRBJ2-1, with D possibly TRBD1 on 5 matching bases. The CDR3 contains 14 residues. CDR1 and CDR2 (germline): SQVTM, ANQGSEA. The V end was cut by 3 bases, the J end by 3 bases, with 12 bases between. The CDR3 DNA follows: TGCAGCGTTGAGGCTAGGGGAATCTACAATGAGCAGTTCTTC. Translated, it gives CSVEARGIYNEQFF.

The chain couples TRBV9 to TRBJ2-7; 12 nucleotides line up with TRBD1. Unmatched junction bases numbered 5, after V lost 3 bases and J lost 4 bases. The germline CDR1 and CDR2 sequences are SGDLS and YYNGEE. This CDR3 spans 15 amino acids. CDR3 DNA sequence: TGTGCCAGCAGCGAGGGGACAGGGGGCGGTTACGAGCAGTACTTC. This gives the protein CASSEGTGGGYEQYF. Full variable domain (missing parts from reference TRBV9 and TRBJ2-7): DSGVTQTPKHLITATGQRVTLRCSPRSGDLSVYWYQQSLDQGLQFLIQYYNGEERAKGNILERFSAQQFPDLHSELNLSSLELGDSALYFCASSEGTGGGYEQYFGPGTRLTVT.

The chain joins TRBV21-1 to TRBJ1-2. TRBV21-1 is a recognized pseudogene. The CDR3 covers 11 residues. The CDR3 spells CASSKDCGYTF. In DNA, the CDR3 is TGTGCCAGCAGCAAAGATTGTGGCTACACCTTC.

The chain links TRBV18 to TRBJ1-6; possible D gene TRBD1, 5 bases. The CDR3 totals 14 residues. CDR1 and CDR2 (germline): KGHSH, LQKENI. V gave up 3 bases and J gave up 7 bases, with 10 bases separating them. This chain's CDR3 is CASSPGTHNSPLHF. Written as DNA, the CDR3 is TGTGCCAGCTCACCCGGGACCCACAATTCACCCCTCCACTTT.

This chain links TRBV28 with TRBJ1-4; D gene ambiguous. The CDR3 is 18 amino acids. Germline CDR1 and CDR2: MDHEN and SYDVKM. V shed 3 bases and J shed 8 bases, with 25 bases lying between them. CDR3 amino acids: CASSLRYYYNLNGEKLFF. The DNA for the CDR3 is TGTGCCAGCAGTTTGCGGTACTACTACAATCTAAATGGGGAAAAACTGTTTTTT.

The chain carries TRBV5-1 and TRBJ1-5, with TRBD1 as a possible D gene (6 bases). Germline CDR1 and CDR2: SGHRS and YFSETQ. V gave up 0 bases and J gave up 0 bases, with 13 bases separating them. The CDR3 is 17 amino acids. The CDR3 is CASSLEGGPYSNQPQHF. DNA for the CDR3: TGCGCCAGCAGCTTGGAGGGGGGACCCTATAGCAATCAGCCCCAGCATTTT.

The chain uses TRBV9 and TRBJ1-1; D unclear. Germline V gives CDR1 SGDLS, CDR2 YYNGEE. This CDR3 has 15 residues. V was shortened by 0 bases and J by 2 bases, with 11 bases between the two germline ends. CDR3 protein: CASSVVAGPNTEAFF. CDR3 DNA sequence: TGTGCCAGCAGCGTAGTTGCAGGTCCTAACACTGAAGCTTTCTTT.

The V and J genes are TRBV19 and TRBJ1-4; no reliable D call. Trimming took 7 bases from V and 7 from J, leaving 22 bases between them. CDR1 LNHDA and CDR2 SQIVND come from the germline V gene (reference sequence). The CDR3 contains 16 residues. CDR3 nucleotides: TGTGCCAGTACCCACTCCACAGCCCAGTGGAGTGAAAAACTGTTTTTT. This translates into CASTHSTAQWSEKLFF. The whole variable domain, filled in from reference TRBV19 and TRBJ1-4, reads DGGITQSPKYLFRKEGQNVTLSCEQNLNHDAMYWYRQDPGQGLRLIYYSQIVNDFQKGDIAEGYSVSREKKESFPLTVTSAQKNPTAFYLCASTHSTAQWSEKLFFGSGTQLSVL.

The chain recombines TRBV3-1 (or the pseudogene TRBV3-2) with TRBJ2-7, with D tentatively TRBD1 (6 bases). There are 12 residues in the CDR3. CDR1 LGHDT and CDR2 YNNKEL come from the germline V gene (reference sequence). Trimming removed 1 base at V and 7 bases at J, with 8 bases between. The DNA of the CDR3 is TGTGCCAGCAGCCAAGCAGGGGAGGAGCAGTACTTC. As protein: CASSQAGEEQYF.

The chain is built from TRBV4-2 and TRBJ2-7; D remains ambiguous. The CDR3 totals 14 residues. V gave up 0 bases and J gave up 2 bases, with 8 bases separating them. CDR1 and CDR2 from the germline V gene are LGHNA and YNFKEQ. Written as DNA, the CDR3 is TGTGCCAGCAGCCAAGAAGGGATCCCCTACGAGCAGTACTTC. Translated, it gives CASSQEGIPYEQYF.

This clone was recorded once. J is TRBJ1-1 and V is TRBV6-5, with TRBD1 as a possible D gene (5 bases). V gave up 3 bases and J gave up 3 bases, with 14 bases separating them. Looked up from germline, CDR1 is MNHEY and CDR2 is SVGAGI. The CDR3 totals 15 residues. DNA of the CDR3: TGTGCCAGCAGTTATCTACAGGACCAGGACACTGAAGCTTTCTTT. Encoded protein: CASSYLQDQDTEAFF.

The rearrangement joins TRBV18 to TRBJ2-2; either TRBD1 or TRBD2 may fit D (5 bases each). The germline gives CDR1 KGHSH, CDR2 LQKENI. The CDR3 length is 19 residues. The ends were cut back, 3 bases at V and 1 base at J, with 21 bases in the middle. The CDR3 protein is CASSPGSGRLGGNTGELFF. CDR3 bases: TGTGCCAGCTCACCTGGCTCGGGGCGTCTAGGCGGGAACACCGGGGAGCTGTTTTTT.